The 20 T cell receptor beta chains below were found in one sample sequenced in a study of technical replicates of blood from a few donors. Only in-frame clones appear in the TCRdb table, and some are missing; sequencing was by immunoSEQ multiplex PCR. The sample has almost 70,000 clones, roughly 92% seen once; the top ten hold approximately 4.8%. The sample taken for sequencing was PBMCs. The receptors stem from a human donor in good health. Some clones in this sample may be carry-over from other donors' samples.

This chain joins TRBV4-1 and TRBJ2-1; 16 nucleotides match TRBD2. Germline CDR1 reads MGHRA; CDR2 reads YSYEKL. The CDR3 is made up of 21 amino acids. V lost 3 bases and J lost 6; bases outside the gene matches: 17. CDR3 nucleotides: TGCGCCAGCAGCCACGCTATGCAACCGGGACTAGCGGGGGGGCCTTTCAATGAGCAGTTCTTC. This encodes CASSHAMQPGLAGGPFNEQFF.

Concerning this clone: This sequence may be a read error, since a much larger clone differs from it by one base. The V call is TRBV5-1, the J call TRBJ2-1, with a tentative D call TRBD2 (6 bases). The CDR3 sequence is 17 residues long. Germline V gives CDR1 SGHRS, CDR2 YFSETQ. The CDR3: CAGSLWGVSLGSHEQFF. The CDR3, as DNA: TGCGCCGGCAGCTTGTGGGGGGTAAGCCTTGGGTCTCATGAGCAGTTCTTC.

This sequence joins TRBV5-8 and TRBJ2-5, with TRBD1 matching 7 bases. The CDR3 sequence is 17 residues long. V lost 2 bases, J lost 0 bases, and 10 bases stayed unmatched. Germline CDR1 SGHTS, CDR2 YDEGEE. CDR3 in amino acids: CASSFFTGQRNQETQYF. CDR3 bases: TGTGCCAGCAGCTTTTTCACGGGACAGAGAAACCAAGAGACCCAGTACTTC.

The chain employs TRBV19 and TRBJ2-7; D possibly corresponds to TRBD1 (5 bases). V lost 5 bases, J lost 3 bases, and 11 bases lay in between. Germline CDR1 LNHDA, CDR2 SQIVND (reference sequence). This CDR3 is 13 amino acids long. The CDR3 spells CASSPQTVYEQYF. The DNA of the CDR3 is TGTGCCAGTAGTCCGCAGACAGTCTACGAGCAGTACTTC.

The chain uses TRBV30 and TRBJ2-3; 7 nucleotides match TRBD1. The CDR3 has 14 amino acids. The J segment lost 0 bases and the V segment lost 3 bases, leaving 3 bases of the junction unmatched. Germline V gives CDR1 GTSNPN, CDR2 SVGIG (reference sequence). In nucleotides, the CDR3 is TGTGCCTGGAGACCAGGGGGTAGCACAGATACGCAGTATTTT. Protein sequence: CAWRPGGSTDTQYF. The whole variable domain, filled in from reference TRBV30 and TRBJ2-3, reads SQTIHQWPATLVQPVGSPLSLECTVEGTSNPNLYWYRQAAGRGLQLLFYSVGIGQISSEVPQNLSASRPQDRQFILSSKKLLLSDSGFYLCAWRPGGSTDTQYFGPGTRLTVL.

The gene calls are TRBV19 and TRBJ1-2; 7 positions match TRBD1. The CDR3 totals 14 residues. V trimming: 2 bases; J trimming: 4 bases; junction bases outside the gene matches: 4. The germline gives CDR1 LNHDA, CDR2 SQIVND (reference sequence). CDR3 sequence (DNA): TGTGCCAGTAGTATAAGTGGGACAGCCTATGGCTACACCTTC. This gives the protein CASSISGTAYGYTF.

The J gene is TRBJ1-2, the V gene TRBV7-2; 7 positions match TRBD1. Germline assignment: CDR1 SGHTA and CDR2 FQGNSA. The CDR3 loop spans 15 amino acids. V lost 4 bases, J lost 4 bases, and 9 bases stayed unmatched. The CDR3 here is CASSSTGSGSYGYTF. The CDR3 region has the DNA TGTGCCAGCAGCTCGACAGGGTCGGGAAGCTATGGCTACACCTTC.

V usage is TRBV2 and J usage is TRBJ2-2; D perhaps matches TRBD2 (6 bases). Per germline, CDR1 SNHLY and CDR2 FYNNEI. CDR3 length: 14 residues. V lost 6 bases and J lost 3, with 11 bases in between. Written as DNA, the CDR3 is TGTGCCAGCAGGAAGGGACTCTACACCGGGGAGCTGTTTTTT. It specifies CASRKGLYTGELFF.

The chain links TRBV2 to TRBJ2-5, with TRBD1 matching over 11 bases. V lost 5 bases and J lost 3; bases outside the gene matches: 5. Germline assignment: CDR1 SNHLY and CDR2 FYNNEI. There are 15 residues in the CDR3. CDR3 bases: TGTGCCAGCAGTCGGGACAGGGGGGGGGAAGAGACCCAGTACTTC. It specifies CASSRDRGGEETQYF.

In this sample, this clone turned up once. The chain joins TRBV27 to TRBJ2-1, with D perhaps matching TRBD2 (6 bases). With 6 bases removed from V and 9 bases from J, the gap between germline ends came to 12 bases. CDR3 length: 12 amino acids. In germline, CDR1 is MNHEY, CDR2 SMNVEV (reference sequence). The CDR3 coding sequence is TGTGCCAGCAGGGGACTCAATAGTGAGCAGTTCTTC. Translating gives CASRGLNSEQFF.

The chain combines TRBV7-2 with TRBJ2-4; 8 bases are shared with TRBD2. CDR3 length: 17 amino acids. Germline CDR1 SGHTA, CDR2 FQGNSA. The V and J ends lost 5 bases and 0 bases, in that order; junction bases with no gene match: 9. CDR3 sequence: CASSHGAGGVAKNIQYF. In nucleotides, the CDR3 is TGTGCCAGCAGCCACGGGGCGGGAGGTGTAGCCAAAAACATTCAGTACTTC. Supplemented by reference TRBV7-2 and TRBJ2-4, the full variable domain reads GAGVSQSPSNKVTEKGKDVELRCDPISGHTALYWYRQSLGQGLEFLIYFQGNSAPDKSGLPSDRFSAERTGGSVSTLTIQRTQQEDSAVYLCASSHGAGGVAKNIQYFGAGTRLSVL.

The rearrangement uses TRBV6-1 and TRBJ1-2; 9 nucleotides line up with TRBD1. The CDR3 spans 15 residues. CDR1 and CDR2 (germline): MNHNS, SASEGT. The ends lost 8 bases at V and 2 bases at J; junction bases unmatched: 9. CDR3 sequence (DNA): TGTGCCAGCGGTGCCGGACAGGGGTACAACTATGGCTACACCTTC. It yields the protein CASGAGQGYNYGYTF.

V gene TRBV5-1 combines with J gene TRBJ1-4, with 7 bases aligning to TRBD1. CDR1 and CDR2 (germline): SGHRS, YFSETQ. The CDR3 runs 15 residues. Losses at the gene ends were 0 bases for V and 2 bases for J; bases not matched to a gene: 1. CDR3 DNA sequence: TGCGCCAGCAGCTTGGGGGGACAGACTAATGAAAAACTGTTTTTT. Residues: CASSLGGQTNEKLFF.

The chain couples TRBV27 to TRBJ1-2, with D possibly TRBD1 on 6 matching bases. Germline lookup yields CDR1 MNHEY and CDR2 SMNVEV (reference sequence). V lost 3 bases, J lost 10 bases, and 21 bases lay in between. The CDR3 is 15 amino acids. The DNA for the CDR3 is TGTGCCAGCAGTTTTCGGAATACAGGGCCTCATGACTACACCTTC. Translated: CASSFRNTGPHDYTF.

The rearrangement links TRBV7-2 to TRBJ2-7; D remains unclear. This CDR3 spans 11 amino acids. Trimming shortened V by 5 bases and J by 6 bases, and 8 bases separated the two germline ends. Germline V lookup: CDR1 SGHTA, CDR2 FQGNSA. The CDR3 nucleotides read TGTGCCAGCAGCCCAGGTTCCGAGCAGTACTTC. It yields the protein CASSPGSEQYF.

The chain combines TRBV4-1 with TRBJ1-2; 7 bases align to TRBD1. Germline CDR1 is MGHRA and CDR2 is YSYEKL. Trimming cost V 1 base and J 4 bases; bases outside gene matches: 6. CDR3 size: 15 residues. In DNA, the CDR3 is TGCGCCAGCAGCCAAGGGGCAGGGGGTTTCTATGGCTACACCTTC. Amino acids: CASSQGAGGFYGYTF.

This clone has a handful of counts. This chain joins TRBV20-1 and TRBJ1-5; D is unclear. Trimming shortened V by 0 bases and J by 12 bases, and 9 bases separated the two germline ends. The CDR3 contains 11 residues. Germline V gene lookup returns CDR1 DFQATT and CDR2 SNEGSKA (reference sequence). In DNA form, the CDR3 reads TGCAGTGCTAGAGATGAGCCTTACCAGCATTTT. Amino acids: CSARDEPYQHF.

The chain joins TRBV6-6 to TRBJ2-4; D is uncertain. V was shortened by 4 bases and J by 7 bases, with 14 bases between the two germline ends. Germline V CDR1 and CDR2: MNHNY, SVGAGI (reference sequence). The CDR3 is made up of 14 amino acids. The chain's CDR3 is CASSSDSQQNIQYF. CDR3 sequence (DNA): TGTGCCAGCAGTTCCGACTCCCAGCAGAACATTCAGTACTTC.

This sequence joins TRBV27 and TRBJ1-1, with TRBD1 as a possible D gene (5 bases). This CDR3 has 13 residues. The V end was cut by 6 bases, the J end by 4 bases, with 12 bases between. CDR1 and CDR2 from the germline V gene are MNHEY and SMNVEV (reference sequence). The CDR3 region is CASSPGGVTEAFF. CDR3 sequence (DNA): TGTGCCAGCAGCCCCGGGGGGGTCACTGAAGCTTTCTTT.

This clone was seen a single time. The gene calls are TRBV23-1 and TRBJ2-5; 7 bases are shared with TRBD2. TRBV23-1 belongs to the ORF category, with a function that is uncertain. This CDR3 has 14 residues. V dropped 7 bases and J dropped 1; count of bases not matched to a gene: 6. The CDR3 DNA reads TGCGCCAGCACCCCAGCGGGAAGCCAAGAGACCCAGTACTTC. Amino acids: CASTPAGSQETQYF.